This T cell receptor beta chain is drawn from a study of shared clonotypes between healthy human individuals (dated by TCRdb to between 2020 and 2021). Broadly, across the study: The cohort included a few men and a couple of women between 18 and 49 years of age. For each donor, CD4 naive and CD4 memory were each run on three plates, CD8 naive on two plates, and CD8 memory on one plate. The study deeply sequenced blood TCR repertoires of 5 or 6 healthy adults to estimate repertoire size and the extent of clonotype sharing between individuals. To increase sequencing depth and limit assay-specific biases, different laboratories used diverse techniques to prepare libraries and sequence TCR repertoires. Leukapheresis yielded between about 0.85 and 9 billion PBMCs per donor.

Donors were healthy HIV-negative adults with no recently reported acute infections or vaccinations. Every donor was a Caucasian adult residing in Nashville, Tennessee, USA. CD8 memory samples were composed of magnetically selected CD45RO+ cells combined with CCR7-negative CD45RA+ effector memory (TemRA) cells. Blood was collected by leukapheresis, and PBMCs were isolated by Ficoll-Histopaque density gradient centrifugation and then cryopreserved in liquid nitrogen vapor phase. Analytical flow cytometry was used to check the purity and quantity of each magnetically sorted T cell population. From each sorted fraction, genomic DNA was isolated and quantified by UV absorbance on a Nanodrop 2000c. According to the germline V gene (reference sequence), CDR1 reads MNHEY and CDR2 reads SMNVEV. After removal of 6 bases from V and 5 bases from J, the junction retains 3 bases not matched to a gene. Taken from cysteine to phenylalanine, the CDR3 has 13 residues. Of the read, only the CDR3 DNA is kept; its 39 bases are in frame from base 1.

Using the deep immunoSEQ assay, multiplex PCR amplified TCR CDR3 regions from genomic DNA. Extracted genomic DNA from each cell subset was spread evenly across all wells of several immunoSEQ 96-well plates, with each plate serving as a replicate. For sorted subsets, about 210 ng of genomic DNA, equivalent to about 30,000 T cell genomes, went into each replicate PCR. The purified libraries were quantified using a Qubit 3.0 fluorometer, sized with a Bioanalyzer 2100, and then quantified again using the KAPA Library Quantification kit. Every immunoSEQ 96-well plate was sequenced on a dedicated single-read 150-cycle Illumina NextSeq 550 flow cell. In the paper's pipeline: The immunoSEQ output contained only junctional sequences without quality scores, so filtering could not match that applied to full-length reads. Sequences were annotated with PyIR, a Python wrapper for IgBLAST v1.9, using IMGT germline references to assign V/J genes and CDR3. Reads were removed for weak V/J assignments (E-value above 1e-6), missing CDR3, stop codons, out-of-frame junctions, or ambiguous translated residues. V3J clonotypes were defined as sequences sharing an identical inferred V gene, J gene, and CDR3 amino acid sequence. Percentage overlap between repertoires was computed as shared unique clonotypes divided by the size of the smaller repertoire. Richness of each repertoire was evaluated using RTK rarefaction, the Chao1 estimator, and Recon v2.1 estimates of unobserved clonotypes. Generation probabilities were computed with OLGA for all TCRbeta clonotypes obtained by the gDNA method from a few donors. TCRdb took over this immuneACCESS table, retaining in-frame rearrangements with V and J assigned. Such tables are incomplete; in checked studies, under half of the missing clones stem from an unresolved V gene, and the remainder is unexplained. For V, J and clone size, that table is used; D and trimming come from the DNA. Here the sample has some 690,000 clones; around 90% occur a single time. The ten largest clones capture 34% of the sample.

Study-level results and caveats: Pairwise subsampling indicated that sequencing depth was expected to affect the degree of clonotype sharing among donors. Sampling was restricted to blood, and TCR repertoires in tissue are likely to differ from TCR repertoires in blood. Rarefaction of sorted-subset datasets indicated incomplete sequencing despite the large sequencing depth. About 5% of naive CD4, 3.5% of naive CD8, around 2.3% of memory CD4, and more than 0.35% of memory CD8 clonotypes were shared across several donors. Because the study included a small number of donors, the genetic and exposure-history diversity represented was limited. Naive subsets generally had larger estimated clonotype richness than memory subsets. Clonotypes shared by all four sorted-subset donors showed higher generation probabilities than non-shared clonotypes.

As regards this clone: Its antigen is not yet known. No base quality values were provided; no much bigger clone lies one nucleotide off.

The receptor was derived from a man aged 18 to 35 in good health. Some clones in this sample may be carry-over from other donors' samples. The rearranged chain carries TRBV27 and TRBJ2-1, with TRBD1 matching 8 junction bases. The sample consisted of memory CD8+ T cells from PBMCs. In light of the paper, this sample's cell subset or site label describes: CD45RO+ cells pooled with CCR7-negative TemRA cells. The DNA reads as follows: TGTGCCAGCAGCGACAGGGGCGACAATGAGCAGTTCTTC. This is translated as CASSDRGDNEQFF.